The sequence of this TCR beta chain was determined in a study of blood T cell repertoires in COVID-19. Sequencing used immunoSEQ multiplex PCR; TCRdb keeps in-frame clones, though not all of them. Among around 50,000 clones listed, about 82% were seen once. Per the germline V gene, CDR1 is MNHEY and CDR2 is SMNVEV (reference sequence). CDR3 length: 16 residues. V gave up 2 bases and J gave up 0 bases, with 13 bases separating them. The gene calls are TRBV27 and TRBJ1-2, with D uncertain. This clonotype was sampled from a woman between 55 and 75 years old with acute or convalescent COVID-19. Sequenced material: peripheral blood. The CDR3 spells CASSLNREITNYGYTF. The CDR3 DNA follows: TGTGCCAGCAGTTTAAACCGGGAAATAACTAACTATGGCTACACCTTC.